Below are 11 T cell receptor beta chains sequenced from a single sample in a study of response to subunit inactivated influenza vaccine. TCRdb redid the calling of the RT-PCR reads with MiXCR, one entry per CDR3 protein. Among about half a million distinct CDR3 sequences listed, approximately 10% were seen once. Specimen: PBMCs from blood, collected 45 days after vaccination. Source of these receptors: a man aged 50-59 years who received an inactivated influenza vaccine.

With regard to this clonotype: A clone one base away is much larger, so this may be a read error. The V and J genes are TRBV5-1 and TRBJ2-3; no reliable D call. V shed 4 bases and J shed 2 bases, with 8 bases lying between them. The CDR3 runs to 13 residues. CDR1 is SGHRS, CDR2 YFSETQ, per germline. The CDR3 loop reads CASSIATTDTQYF. In DNA, the CDR3 is TGCGCCAGCAGCATCGCAACCACAGATACGCAGTATTTT.

This clonotype was counted many times. This rearrangement joins TRBV6-2 or TRBV6-3 to TRBJ2-1, with a weak D call TRBD2 (5 bases). Germline V CDR1 and CDR2: MNHEY, SVGEGT. Trimming pared 4 bases from V and 7 bases from J, leaving 20 bases between. This CDR3 spans 16 amino acids. The CDR3 region has the DNA TGTGCCAGCAGTTTCCTTTCGAGGGAGATAGGAAATGAGCAGTTCTTC. Translated: CASSFLSREIGNEQFF.

By share, this clonotype ranks as medium-sized. The CDR3 sequence is CASQGGASDTQYF. The CDR3 DNA follows: TGTGCCAGCCAAGGGGGGGCAAGTGATACGCAGTATTTT. The rearrangement uses TRBV27 and TRBJ2-3, with D possibly TRBD2 on 7 matching bases. V dropped 8 bases and J dropped 6 bases, with 15 bases sitting between them. Germline-derived CDR1 and CDR2 are MNHEY and SMNVEV (reference sequence). CDR3 length: 13 residues.

This clonotype has a count of ten or more. The chain uses TRBV5-1 and TRBJ2-7; 14 nucleotides agree with TRBD2. The CDR3 runs 19 residues. Trimming at V came to 0 bases and at J to 6 bases, leaving 14 bases not matched to a gene. Germline V gene data show CDR1 as SGHRS and CDR2 as YFSETQ. The CDR3 loop reads CASSLEGTSGSSLIPEQYF. As DNA, the CDR3 is TGCGCCAGCAGCTTGGAAGGGACTAGCGGGAGTTCGCTTATTCCCGAGCAGTACTTC.

The gene calls are TRBV6-1 and TRBJ2-5; the D is unclear. The CDR3 is 15 amino acids. Per the germline V gene, CDR1 is MNHNS and CDR2 is SASEGT. The germline V and J ends were trimmed by 10 bases and 1 base, with 19 bases remaining between them. As DNA, the CDR3 is TGTGCCACCACCTATGGGGTGAAAAGCCAAGAGACCCAGTACTTC. This translates into CATTYGVKSQETQYF.

This clonotype was picked up a small number of times. The J gene is TRBJ2-3, the V gene TRBV20-1; 9 bases line up with TRBD2. The CDR3 totals 17 residues. J lost 2 bases, V lost 0 bases, and 9 bases had no gene match. Germline loops: CDR1 DFQATT, CDR2 SNEGSKA (reference sequence). The CDR3 bases are TGCAGTGCTAGAGATCTCGATAGCGGGAGTATCACAGATACGCAGTATTTT. Its protein product is CSARDLDSGSITDTQYF.

This clonotype was detected a few times. CDR3 nucleotides: TGCGCCAGCAGCATTAGCGGACTCACAGATACGCAGTATTTT. Encoded protein: CASSISGLTDTQYF. This sequence joins TRBV5-1 and TRBJ2-3; D might be TRBD2 (6 bases). CDR1 is SGHRS and CDR2 is YFSETQ in the germline V gene. The germline V and J ends were trimmed by 4 bases and 2 bases, with 11 bases remaining between them. The CDR3 contains 14 residues.

This clonotype was seen more than once but under ten times. The chain couples TRBV20-1 to TRBJ2-1; D is perhaps TRBD2 (5 bases). Trimming took 6 bases from V and 0 from J, leaving 15 bases between them. CDR3 length: 15 residues. CDR1 is DFQATT and CDR2 is SNEGSKA in the germline V gene (reference sequence). The CDR3 spells CSAAARGSSYNEQFF. In DNA form, the CDR3 reads TGCAGTGCCGCCGCACGGGGAAGCTCCTACAATGAGCAGTTCTTC.

This clonotype appeared many times. This chain links TRBV6-2 or TRBV6-3 with TRBJ2-7; perhaps TRBD2 as D (5 bases). The germline CDR1 and CDR2 sequences are MNHEY and SVGEGT. The CDR3 loop spans 13 amino acids. V lost 7 bases to trimming and J lost 3 bases, with 13 bases between them. CDR3 protein: CASTGGADYEQYF. The CDR3 nucleotides are TGTGCCAGCACCGGAGGAGCGGACTACGAGCAGTACTTC.

This clonotype was recorded a few times. The gene calls are TRBV20-1 and TRBJ2-4; TRBD1 is a possible D gene (7 bases). This CDR3 region has 17 residues. CDR1 and CDR2 (germline): DFQATT, SNEGSKA (reference sequence). Trimming removed 6 bases from V and 0 bases from J, with 21 bases in between. DNA of the CDR3: TGCAGTGCCATTCCCTACCACAGGGGACTAGCCAAAAACATTCAGTACTTC. Translated: CSAIPYHRGLAKNIQYF.

This clonotype was observed a handful of times. The gene calls are TRBV7-8 and TRBJ2-1; 14 positions agree with TRBD2. V gave up 4 bases and J gave up 8 bases; unmatched junction bases: 13. This CDR3 has 18 residues. In germline, CDR1 is SGHVS, CDR2 FQNEAQ. This chain's CDR3 is CASSSSTGTSGRGYEQFF. In DNA form, the CDR3 reads TGTGCCAGCAGCTCCTCAACTGGGACTAGCGGGAGAGGCTATGAGCAGTTCTTC.